The clone carrying this T cell receptor beta chain has only a few counts. TCRdb analysed the 5' RACE reads with MiXCR anew, one entry per CDR3 protein. The sample shows approximately 500,000 distinct CDR3 sequences, 15% of them seen only once. Germline CDR1 LNHNV, CDR2 YYDKDF (reference sequence). The CDR3 sequence is 19 residues long. The junction had 13 bases not matched to a gene; V was cut back by 3 bases and J by 5 bases. The sample belongs to a study of identical twins. The same sample was also studied in work on yellow fever vaccine responses in identical twins. That publication notes: Twins' vaccine T cell responses were reported to seem partly convergent and partly personalized.

The V gene is TRBV15, the J gene TRBJ2-2, with 12 positions matching TRBD2. Sequencing input: CD4+ T cells sorted from blood. This TCR was sampled from a woman between 18 and 29 years old in good health. The chain's CDR3 is CATSSAGLAGGPVTGELFF. The DNA for the CDR3 is TGTGCCACCAGCAGTGCGGGTCTAGCGGGAGGGCCGGTGACCGGGGAGCTGTTTTTT.